Shown below are 17 T cell receptor beta chains from a single sample sequenced in a study of blood T cell repertoires in COVID-19 (dated by TCRdb to about 2020). The library was generated by the immunoSEQ multiplex PCR assay. TCRdb obtained this table from immuneACCESS and retained in-frame rearrangements with V and J assigned. These tables miss some clones; where compared with another copy, unresolved V genes account for less than half of the shortfall, and the remainder is unexplained. For this sample the table gives more than 50,000 clones, of which approximately 80% were detected only once. 40% to 45% of the sample is taken by the ten largest. The sample comprised peripheral blood. These receptors were obtained from a man between 65 and 80 years old with active or convalescent COVID-19.

The rearrangement links TRBV7-2 to TRBJ2-3; TRBD1 is a possible D gene (6 bases). V gave up 6 bases and J gave up 4 bases, with 17 bases separating them. Per germline, CDR1 SGHTA and CDR2 FQGNSA. CDR3 size: 15 residues. CDR3 sequence reads: CASRSPGHSADTQYF. CDR3 sequence (DNA): TGTGCCAGCAGGTCCCCGGGACATAGCGCAGATACGCAGTATTTT.

J is TRBJ1-2 and V is TRBV30; 7 bases are a match to TRBD1. J gave up 4 bases and V 4 bases, and 6 bases lay outside the gene matches. The CDR3 covers 13 residues. Germline CDR1 is GTSNPN and CDR2 is SVGIG (reference sequence). In DNA form, the CDR3 reads TGTGCCTGGATAGGGGGCGCTGGCTATGGCTACACCTTC. It specifies CAWIGGAGYGYTF.

This clone turned up a few times. This rearrangement joins TRBV7-9 to TRBJ2-1; D might be TRBD2 (6 bases). V lost 7 bases, J lost 7 bases, and 14 bases lay in between. CDR1 and CDR2 (germline): SEHNR, FQNEAQ (reference sequence). The CDR3 length is 13 residues. CDR3 bases: TGTGCCAGCACTCGAGCGGGCAGAAATGAGCAGTTCTTC. The encoded protein is CASTRAGRNEQFF.

Notes on this clone: This sample includes further DNA sequences coding for the same CDR3. The gene calls are TRBV11-3 and TRBJ2-3, with 8 bases lining up with TRBD2. The CDR3 totals 13 residues. The germline gives CDR1 SGHNT, CDR2 YENEEA. V shed 3 bases, J shed 6 bases, and the junction held 2 bases outside the gene matches. The CDR3 loop reads CASSLGLEDTQYF. Here the CDR3 DNA reads TGTGCCAGCAGCTTGGGACTAGAGGATACGCAGTATTTT.

The chain uses TRBV27 and TRBJ2-6; a weak D match, TRBD1 (6 bases). The CDR3 totals 15 residues. Germline V CDR1 and CDR2: MNHEY, SMNVEV (reference sequence). Trimming took 2 bases from V and 4 from J, leaving 9 bases between them. The CDR3, as DNA: TGTGCCAGCAGTTTACTGGGGGCCGGGGCCAACGTCCTGACTTTC. Its protein product is CASSLLGAGANVLTF.

This clone has only a few counts. The chain combines TRBV19 with TRBJ1-3; D call uncertain. CDR3 length: 14 residues. Looked up from germline, CDR1 is LNHDA and CDR2 is SQIVND (reference sequence). With 1 base removed from V and 0 bases from J, the gap between germline ends came to 4 bases. As DNA, the CDR3 is TGTGCCAGTAGTATAGCGGGCTCTGGAAACACCATATATTTT. Translated: CASSIAGSGNTIYF.

The CDR3 sequence is CAWDQGSTEAFF. CDR3 DNA sequence: TGTGCCTGGGACCAGGGGAGCACTGAAGCTTTCTTT. The chain carries TRBV30 and TRBJ1-1; TRBD1 is a possible D gene (6 bases). Looked up from germline, CDR1 is GTSNPN and CDR2 is SVGIG (reference sequence). The CDR3 is made up of 12 amino acids. Trimming shortened V by 5 bases and J by 4 bases, and 11 bases separated the two germline ends.

The V and J genes are TRBV7-3 and TRBJ2-1, with 14 bases fitting TRBD2. V was clipped by 1 base and J by 8 bases; unmatched bases: 4. The CDR3 covers 16 residues. Germline V CDR1 and CDR2: SGHTA, FQGTGA. CDR3 loop: CASSLRLAGGRDEQFF. The CDR3 region has the DNA TGTGCCAGCAGCTTAAGACTAGCGGGGGGGCGTGATGAGCAGTTCTTC.

J is TRBJ1-2 and V is TRBV28; 12 bases fit TRBD1. The CDR3 totals 17 residues. V lost 7 bases, J lost 4 bases, and 13 bases stayed unmatched. In germline, CDR1 is MDHEN, CDR2 SYDVKM. The CDR3 bases are TGTGCCAGCACCTTAGTCGGGACAGGGGGCTACACCTATGGCTACACCTTC. Its protein product is CASTLVGTGGYTYGYTF.

This clone was picked up one time. The rearrangement uses TRBV7-9 and TRBJ1-3, with a weak D call TRBD1 (6 bases). Germline-derived CDR1 and CDR2 are SEHNR and FQNEAQ (reference sequence). The CDR3 totals 16 residues. Trimming cost V 5 bases and J 2 bases, with 16 bases left between them. CDR3 loop: CASSPRDTRAGNTIYF. Written as DNA, the CDR3 is TGTGCCAGCAGCCCCCGGGACACCAGAGCTGGAAACACCATATATTTT.

This chain links TRBV20-1 with TRBJ2-7, with D possibly TRBD2 on 6 matching bases. Germline values: CDR1 DFQATT, CDR2 SNEGSKA (reference sequence). V was trimmed by 3 bases and J by 5 bases, leaving 14 bases between them. The CDR3 runs to 13 residues. The CDR3 nucleotides read TGCAGTGCTAGTTCCGGGAGAGAGGACGAGCAGTACTTC. Amino acid sequence: CSASSGREDEQYF.

The V and J genes are TRBV6-5 and TRBJ1-2; the D gene is possibly TRBD1 (6 bases). Germline-derived CDR1 and CDR2 are MNHEY and SVGAGI. The V end lost 2 bases, the J end lost 4 bases, and 17 bases lay between the germline ends. The CDR3 has 16 amino acids. CDR3 amino acids: CASSYETGGVSYGYTF. The CDR3 DNA reads as TGTGCCAGCAGTTACGAGACAGGCGGTGTGAGCTATGGCTACACCTTC.

V and J are TRBV7-8 and TRBJ1-1; D unclear. The CDR3 consists of 13 residues. V was pared by 5 bases and J by 0 bases, with 7 bases between. Germline V lookup: CDR1 SGHVS, CDR2 FQNEAQ. The CDR3 sequence: CASSRDLNTEAFF. The CDR3 DNA is TGTGCCAGCAGCCGAGACTTGAACACTGAAGCTTTCTTT. The full variable domain, with the rest looked up from reference TRBV7-8 and TRBJ1-1, is GAGVSQSPRYKVAKRGQDVALRCDPISGHVSLFWYQQALGQGPEFLTYFQNEAQLDKSGLPSDRFFAERPEGSVSTLKIQRTQQEDSAVYLCASSRDLNTEAFFGQGTRLTVV.

V gene TRBV9 combines with J gene TRBJ2-7, with 9 nucleotides matching TRBD1. The CDR3 sequence is 13 residues long. The germline V gene has CDR1 SGDLS and CDR2 YYNGEE. V was pared by 3 bases and J by 7 bases, with 5 bases of the junction left unmatched. CDR3 in DNA: TGTGCCAGCAGCGCCCGGGACAGGGATGAGCAGTACTTC. As protein: CASSARDRDEQYF.

V is TRBV5-5 and J is TRBJ1-2; the D is unclear. V was clipped by 0 bases and J by 8 bases, with 11 bases between them. Germline lookup yields CDR1 SGHKS and CDR2 YYEKEE (reference sequence). The CDR3 extends over 13 amino acids. The CDR3 DNA reads as TGTGCCAGCAGCTTGGGGTTGGTAGTCGGCTACACCTTC. Residues: CASSLGLVVGYTF. Full variable domain (missing parts from reference TRBV5-5 and TRBJ1-2): DAGVTQSPTHLIKTRGQQVTLRCSPISGHKSVSWYQQVLGQGPQFIFQYYEKEERGRGNFPDRFSARQFPNYSSELNVNALLLGDSALYLCASSLGLVVGYTFGSGTRLTVV.

V gene TRBV11-2 combines with J gene TRBJ2-2; D may be TRBD2 (6 bases). The CDR3 extends over 15 amino acids. With 8 bases removed from V and 4 bases from J, the gap between germline ends came to 17 bases. Germline lookup yields CDR1 SGHAT and CDR2 FQNNGV. The CDR3 bases are TGTGCCAGCTCGCCGTGGGGGGACGGCACCGGGGAGCTGTTTTTT. It specifies CASSPWGDGTGELFF.

The genes are TRBV6-5 and TRBJ2-7; D gene uncertain. The ends were cut back, 7 bases at V and 3 bases at J, with 7 bases in the middle. From germline, CDR1 is MNHEY and CDR2 SVGAGI. The CDR3 is 11 residues long. The CDR3 coding sequence is TGTGCCAGCATGGCGGTCTACGAGCAGTACTTC. It is translated as CASMAVYEQYF.